A single sample gave rise to the 31 T cell receptor beta chains below, sequenced in a study of early T cells in non-severe SARS-CoV-2 infection. From the 5' RACE reads, TCRdb called clonotypes with MiXCR, one entry per CDR3 protein. The data hold 98,000 or so distinct CDR3 sequences, with approximately 12% observed a single time. The sequencing used whole blood, collected at baseline. Receptors were obtained from an adult who was a healthcare worker with PCR-confirmed SARS-CoV-2 infection or an uninfected control (not recorded which).

This clonotype has just a few counts. The gene calls are TRBV5-1 and TRBJ2-7; 8 bases are shared with TRBD1. Per germline, CDR1 SGHRS and CDR2 YFSETQ. The length of the CDR3 is 15 residues. The V and J ends lost 4 bases and 7 bases, in that order; junction bases with no gene match: 13. The CDR3 loop is CASSRPGTGPEEQYF. The CDR3 DNA reads TGCGCCAGCAGCCGCCCCGGGACAGGCCCGGAGGAGCAGTACTTC.

V and J are TRBV12-3 or TRBV12-4 and TRBJ2-5, with unresolved D. The CDR3 loop spans 13 amino acids. V lost 1 base and J 4 bases, leaving 7 bases between the germline ends. The CDR3: CASSLGLLETQYF. The CDR3 DNA sequence: TGTGCCAGCAGTTTAGGGCTGTTAGAGACCCAGTACTTC.

There are a few counts of this clonotype. The gene calls are TRBV5-1 and TRBJ1-2, with TRBD1 matching 7 bases. The germline V gene has CDR1 SGHRS and CDR2 YFSETQ. The V and J ends lost 6 bases and 8 bases, in that order; junction bases with no gene match: 13. CDR3 length: 14 residues. CDR3 sequence (DNA): TGCGCCAGCACCAGGGACAGCGGTTCGGCGGGCTACACCTTC. It codes for CASTRDSGSAGYTF.

This clonotype was observed many times. The rearrangement joins TRBV20-1 to TRBJ1-1, with 8 bases matching TRBD1. The V gene's germline CDR1 is DFQATT and CDR2 SNEGSKA (reference sequence). CDR3 size: 10 residues. Unmatched junction bases numbered 0, after V lost 5 bases and J lost 7 bases. CDR3 loop: CSAGQGEAFF. CDR3 nucleotide sequence: TGCAGTGCTGGACAGGGTGAAGCTTTCTTT.

This clonotype was recorded only once. The rearrangement uses TRBV5-5 and TRBJ2-2; maybe TRBD2 (5 bases). Germline V CDR1 and CDR2: SGHKS, YYEKEE (reference sequence). V lost 0 bases and J lost 4, with 7 bases in between. This CDR3 spans 14 amino acids. CDR3 amino acids: CASSLVLATGELFF. CDR3 DNA: TGTGCCAGCAGCTTGGTTCTAGCCACCGGGGAGCTGTTTTTT.

V usage is TRBV5-1 and J usage is TRBJ2-7; D possibly uses TRBD1 or TRBD2 (5 bases each). This CDR3 spans 14 amino acids. V shed 4 bases and J shed 5 bases, with 16 bases lying between them. Germline V gene lookup returns CDR1 SGHRS and CDR2 YFSETQ. Here the CDR3 DNA reads TGCGCCAGCAGCCCGGGGACCAGGCTCGACGAGCAGTACTTC. It codes for CASSPGTRLDEQYF.

The sample holds a few counts of this clonotype. The chain combines TRBV6-6 with TRBJ2-2; no clear D gene. Germline V CDR1 and CDR2: MNHNY, SVGAGI (reference sequence). Trimming shortened V by 1 base and J by 7 bases, and 4 bases separated the two germline ends. CDR3 length: 12 residues. The CDR3: CASSYLVGELFF. The CDR3 DNA sequence: TGTGCCAGCAGTTACTTGGTCGGGGAGCTGTTTTTT.

This clonotype occurred many times. This sequence joins TRBV29-1 and TRBJ2-1; D is ambiguous. Trimming took off 0 bases at V and 0 bases at J, with 12 bases between the two ends. Germline CDR1 is SQVTM and CDR2 is ANQGSEA. The CDR3 loop spans 16 amino acids. This CDR3 is CSVEDRKGDSYNEQFF. The CDR3 region has the DNA TGCAGCGTTGAAGATCGGAAGGGCGACTCCTACAATGAGCAGTTCTTC.

This clonotype was seen more than once but under ten times. The V gene is TRBV5-1, the J gene TRBJ2-3, with 9 bases that match TRBD1. CDR1 is SGHRS, CDR2 YFSETQ, per germline. The CDR3 extends over 15 amino acids. Losses at the gene ends were 1 base for V and 4 bases for J; bases not matched to a gene: 4. The CDR3 coding sequence is TGCGCCAGCAGCTTGCCGGGACAGGGTTCAGATACGCAGTATTTT. Its translation is CASSLPGQGSDTQYF.

The chain couples TRBV2 to TRBJ1-2; TRBD1 agrees at 7 bases. CDR3 length: 15 residues. CDR1 is SNHLY and CDR2 is FYNNEI in the germline V gene. With V trimmed by 4 bases and J by 4 bases, 9 bases remained unmatched. CDR3 residues: CASSVGTADIYGYTF. CDR3 sequence (DNA): TGTGCCAGCAGTGTAGGGACAGCCGACATCTATGGCTACACCTTC.

This clonotype was recorded at least ten times. V usage is TRBV19 and J usage is TRBJ1-5; 7 bases are a match to TRBD1. Germline CDR1 is LNHDA and CDR2 is SQIVND (reference sequence). The trim removed 7 bases at V and 4 bases at J, leaving 7 bases unmatched. The CDR3 spans 14 residues. The CDR3 protein is CASIGGQSNQPQHF. The CDR3 DNA sequence: TGTGCCAGTATCGGGGGACAGTCGAATCAGCCCCAGCATTTT. The entire variable domain, with the rest obtained from reference TRBV19 and TRBJ1-5, is as follows: DGGITQSPKYLFRKEGQNVTLSCEQNLNHDAMYWYRQDPGQGLRLIYYSQIVNDFQKGDIAEGYSVSREKKESFPLTVTSAQKNPTAFYLCASIGGQSNQPQHFGDGTRLSIL.

This clonotype was found many times. The CDR3 bases are TGCAGTGCTAGTGCGGGGGGCTCTGGGGCCAACGTCCTGACTTTC. Residues: CSASAGGSGANVLTF. The chain employs TRBV20-1 and TRBJ2-6; 8 bases are a match to TRBD2. The CDR3 contains 15 residues. V was pared by 3 bases and J by 0 bases, with 1 base of the junction left unmatched. Germline V gives CDR1 DFQATT, CDR2 SNEGSKA (reference sequence).

This clonotype was counted between two and nine times. The chain carries TRBV5-5 and TRBJ2-1; D is possibly TRBD1 or TRBD2 (6 bases each). The ends were cut back, 2 bases at V and 8 bases at J, with 14 bases in the middle. The germline gives CDR1 SGHKS, CDR2 YYEKEE (reference sequence). CDR3 length: 14 residues. In DNA, the CDR3 is TGTGCCAGCAGCTTTCTCGGGGGCAGGGATGAGCAGTTCTTC. The encoded protein is CASSFLGGRDEQFF.

Here the CDR3 reads CASSWGRNTEAFF. The CDR3 nucleotides are TGTGCCAGCAGTTGGGGGAGGAACACTGAAGCTTTCTTT. This chain uses TRBV12-3 or TRBV12-4 with TRBJ1-1; D is possibly TRBD1 (5 bases). This CDR3 is built from 13 residues. The ends were cut back, 4 bases at V and 1 base at J, with 7 bases in the middle.

This clonotype has just a few counts. The chain employs TRBV18 and TRBJ1-6; TRBD1 agrees at 11 bases. The CDR3 extends over 16 amino acids. Germline V CDR1 and CDR2: KGHSH, LQKENI. V shed 3 bases and J 7 bases; nucleotides not matched to a gene: 5. CDR3 in amino acids: CASSPTGTGGNSPLHF. In DNA form, the CDR3 reads TGTGCCAGCTCACCTACCGGGACAGGGGGAAATTCACCCCTCCACTTT.

About this clonotype: Since a much larger clone is just one base distant, this may be a read error. This rearrangement joins TRBV7-2 to TRBJ1-4; no definite D call. The CDR3 spans 14 residues. V was cut by 2 bases and J by 5 bases, with 9 bases left in between. Germline CDR1 reads SGHTA; CDR2 reads FQGNSA. CDR3 sequence reads: CTSSLSQQNEKLFF. In DNA form, the CDR3 reads TGTACCAGCAGCTTATCACAGCAAAATGAAAAACTGTTTTTT.

This sequence joins TRBV11-2 and TRBJ2-3; D remains ambiguous. V dropped 1 base and J dropped 2 bases, with 7 bases sitting between them. The germline V gene has CDR1 SGHAT and CDR2 FQNNGV. The CDR3 covers 14 residues. The CDR3 loop is CASSLVGDTDTQYF. The CDR3 DNA sequence: TGTGCCAGCAGCTTAGTTGGCGACACAGATACGCAGTATTTT.

The rearrangement uses TRBV7-9 and TRBJ2-7; 11 nucleotides agree with TRBD2. J lost 4 bases, V lost 6 bases, and 5 bases had no gene match. This CDR3 spans 14 amino acids. The V gene's germline CDR1 is SEHNR and CDR2 FQNEAQ (reference sequence). This CDR3 reads CASSLAGGWYEQYF. CDR3 DNA sequence: TGTGCCAGCAGTCTAGCGGGAGGTTGGTACGAGCAGTACTTC.

This clonotype showed up just a few times. The V call is TRBV5-1, the J call TRBJ2-7; no firm D call. V gave up 5 bases and J gave up 2 bases, with 14 bases separating them. This CDR3 region has 14 residues. Germline V gene sequence: CDR1 SGHRS, CDR2 YFSETQ. The CDR3 is CASSLSSGPYEQYF. CDR3 DNA sequence: TGCGCCAGCAGTTTATCCTCAGGACCCTACGAGCAGTACTTC.

This clonotype was recorded many times. CDR3 region: CASSLVQGPSNEQFF. In nucleotides, the CDR3 is TGCGCCAGCAGCTTGGTACAGGGCCCTTCCAATGAGCAGTTCTTC. This chain joins TRBV5-1 and TRBJ2-1; D may be TRBD1 (6 bases). V was clipped by 0 bases and J by 6 bases, with 13 bases between them. Germline lookup yields CDR1 SGHRS and CDR2 YFSETQ. CDR3 length: 15 residues.

The chain links TRBV20-1 to TRBJ2-7; 11 bases are shared with TRBD2. Trimming removed 3 bases from V and 4 bases from J; junction bases left unmatched: 8. The CDR3 is 15 residues long. The germline V gene has CDR1 DFQATT and CDR2 SNEGSKA (reference sequence). The CDR3 DNA is TGCAGTGCTAGTGGATCGACTAGCGGGATTTACGAGCAGTACTTC. Protein sequence: CSASGSTSGIYEQYF.

The V and J genes are TRBV15 and TRBJ1-5, with D perhaps matching TRBD1 (6 bases). Trimming removed 8 bases from V and 3 bases from J, with 11 bases in between. This CDR3 region has 13 residues. The germline V gene encodes CDR1 LNHNV and CDR2 YYDKDF (reference sequence). CDR3 nucleotides: TGTGCCACCCGGGGGGCCAACAATCAGCCCCAGCATTTT. It codes for CATRGANNQPQHF.

The chain is built from TRBV12-3 or TRBV12-4 and TRBJ2-3; D is undetermined. The CDR3 totals 16 residues. V gave up 6 bases and J gave up 0 bases, with 16 bases separating them. This chain's CDR3 is CASSPRTPTSTDTQYF. The DNA for the CDR3 is TGTGCCAGCAGCCCCCGGACCCCCACGAGCACAGATACGCAGTATTTT.

This clonotype was detected many times. The J gene is TRBJ2-7, the V gene TRBV18, with 7 bases matching TRBD1. The J segment lost 4 bases and the V segment lost 6 bases, leaving 12 bases of the junction unmatched. The CDR3 is 15 amino acids. Germline V gives CDR1 KGHSH, CDR2 LQKENI. CDR3 sequence (DNA): TGTGCCAGCTCTCCCACTGGACAGGCGTTTTACGAGCAGTACTTC. Protein: CASSPTGQAFYEQYF.

In this sample, this clonotype turned up a few times. V is TRBV28 and J is TRBJ2-2; no reliable D call. The CDR3 covers 13 residues. From germline, CDR1 is MDHEN and CDR2 SYDVKM. The V and J ends lost 3 bases and 5 bases respectively, with 7 bases between them. CDR3 loop: CASSFRPTGELFF. The CDR3 nucleotides read TGTGCCAGCAGTTTTCGACCTACCGGGGAGCTGTTTTTT.

This clonotype was counted many times. The genes are TRBV6-6 and TRBJ2-1; D gene uncertain. Germline V lookup: CDR1 MNHNY, CDR2 SVGAGI (reference sequence). With 6 bases removed from V and 3 bases from J, the gap between germline ends came to 15 bases. The CDR3 has 15 amino acids. The CDR3 reads CASSPNVGGYNEQFF. CDR3 nucleotides: TGTGCCAGCAGCCCTAATGTGGGTGGCTACAATGAGCAGTTCTTC.

This clonotype was observed at least ten times. The V and J genes are TRBV14 and TRBJ1-6; weak D call: TRBD1 (6 bases). Germline lookup yields CDR1 SGHDN and CDR2 FVKESK. V dropped 5 bases and J dropped 8 bases, with 10 bases sitting between them. CDR3 length equals 13 residues. The chain's CDR3 is CASSTTGDSPLHF. Here the CDR3 DNA reads TGTGCCAGCAGCACGACAGGAGATTCACCCCTCCACTTT. Using reference TRBV14 and TRBJ1-6 for the parts outside the CDR3, the full variable domain is EAGVTQFPSHSVIEKGQTVTLRCDPISGHDNLYWYRRVMGKEIKFLLHFVKESKQDESGMPNNRFLAERTGGTYSTLKVQPAELEDSGVYFCASSTTGDSPLHFGNGTRLTVT.

This clonotype occurred a few times. The V gene is TRBV20-1, the J gene TRBJ1-1; 10 bases map to TRBD1. This CDR3 spans 15 amino acids. Germline CDR1 and CDR2: DFQATT and SNEGSKA (reference sequence). J was trimmed by 4 bases and V by 3 bases; bases with no gene match: 8. This chain's CDR3 is CSARERQGAGTEAFF. CDR3 in DNA: TGCAGTGCTAGGGAGCGACAGGGGGCGGGCACTGAAGCTTTCTTT.

This clonotype was detected many times. The chain employs TRBV13 and TRBJ2-3; D not resolved. CDR3 size: 13 residues. CDR1 and CDR2 from the germline V gene are PRHDT and FYEKMQ (reference sequence). The V end was cut by 5 bases, the J end by 2 bases, with 8 bases between. DNA of the CDR3: TGTGCCAGCAGCCCTCGTCCCACAGATACGCAGTATTTT. It is translated as CASSPRPTDTQYF. The full variable domain, its missing parts supplied by reference TRBV13 and TRBJ2-3, is AAGVIQSPRHLIKEKRETATLKCYPIPRHDTVYWYQQGPGQDPQFLISFYEKMQSDKGSIPDRFSAQQFSDYHSELNMSSLELGDSALYFCASSPRPTDTQYFGPGTRLTVL.

This rearrangement joins TRBV5-1 to TRBJ1-4, with 7 nucleotides matching TRBD1. Losses at the gene ends were 4 bases for V and 0 bases for J; bases not matched to a gene: 15. Germline V gives CDR1 SGHRS, CDR2 YFSETQ. The CDR3 is made up of 19 amino acids. The CDR3: CASSDQQGFAGPTNEKLFF. CDR3 nucleotides: TGCGCCAGCAGCGATCAACAGGGGTTCGCGGGCCCAACTAATGAAAAACTGTTTTTT.

This clonotype was seen only a few times. The V call is TRBV27, the J call TRBJ2-7, with 13 bases lining up with TRBD2. The germline V gene encodes CDR1 MNHEY and CDR2 SMNVEV (reference sequence). The V gene end was trimmed by 7 bases and the J gene end by 9 bases; junction bases not matched to a gene: 12. The CDR3 is made up of 15 amino acids. The CDR3 DNA sequence: TGTGCCAGCATTAAACTAGCGGGAGGGCCCCCCAGGCAGTACTTC. Protein sequence: CASIKLAGGPPRQYF.